The 14 T cell receptor beta chains presented below share a single source sample, sequenced in a study of OX40 agonist ivuxolimab in advanced cancers. Generated by immunoSEQ multiplex PCR, the TCRdb table keeps only in-frame clones and is missing some. Here the sample spans 65,000 to 80,000 clones, 90% being singletons. Sequenced material: CD4+ or CD8+ T cells sorted from blood, taken in a trial of the OX40 agonist ivuxolimab. These receptors were collected from an adult with an advanced solid tumor such as melanoma, head and neck, liver or kidney cancer.

The J gene is TRBJ1-2, the V gene TRBV27; weak D call: TRBD1 (5 bases). V lost 3 bases, J lost 7 bases, and 9 bases lay in between. The CDR3 extends over 12 amino acids. CDR1 MNHEY and CDR2 SMNVEV come from the germline V gene (reference sequence). The CDR3 protein is CASSFRGFGYTF. CDR3 coding DNA: TGTGCCAGCAGTTTCCGGGGGTTTGGCTACACCTTC.

The genes are TRBV28 and TRBJ2-7, with no clear D. V lost 6 bases, J lost 2 bases, and 17 bases lay in between. The germline gives CDR1 MDHEN, CDR2 SYDVKM. This CDR3 is 15 amino acids long. The CDR3 DNA follows: TGTGCCAGCAGGAAATACGGACCCTTCACCTACGAGCAGTACTTC. Translating gives CASRKYGPFTYEQYF. Using reference TRBV28 and TRBJ2-7 for the parts outside the CDR3, the full variable domain is DVKVTQSSRYLVKRTGEKVFLECVQDMDHENMFWYRQDPGLGLRLIYFSYDVKMKEKGDIPEGYSVSREKKERFSLILESASTNQTSMYLCASRKYGPFTYEQYFGPGTRLTVT.

V is TRBV18 and J is TRBJ2-7; D unresolved. This CDR3 is 15 amino acids long. Germline V lookup: CDR1 KGHSH, CDR2 LQKENI. V was cut by 2 bases and J by 7 bases, with 18 bases left in between. CDR3 sequence (DNA): TGTGCCAGCTCACCATCTGTCCAGCAGGCTACGGAGCAGTACTTC. It codes for CASSPSVQQATEQYF.

This clone was counted only a few times. This chain connects TRBV5-4 to TRBJ2-3; 9 bases fit TRBD2. Germline CDR1 is SGHNT and CDR2 is YYREEE (reference sequence). Trimming took 2 bases from V and 2 from J; bases not matched to a gene: 12. The CDR3 is 18 residues long. The DNA of the CDR3 is TGTGCCAGCAGCTTCGGATTGCTAGCGGGAATTGCCACAGATACGCAGTATTTT. Its translation: CASSFGLLAGIATDTQYF.

This rearrangement joins TRBV5-1 to TRBJ2-3, with 12 bases fitting TRBD2. Germline CDR1 and CDR2: SGHRS and YFSETQ. With V trimmed by 3 bases and J by 4 bases, 12 bases remained unmatched. The CDR3 is made up of 18 amino acids. The CDR3 sequence is CASSSSPQLAGGSDTQYF. The CDR3 region has the DNA TGCGCCAGCAGCTCCAGCCCCCAACTAGCGGGAGGTTCAGATACGCAGTATTTT. Looking up the rest from reference TRBV5-1 and TRBJ2-3 gives the full variable domain: KAGVTQTPRYLIKTRGQQVTLSCSPISGHRSVSWYQQTPGQGLQFLFEYFSETQRNKGNFPGRFSGRQFSNSRSEMNVSTLELGDSALYLCASSSSPQLAGGSDTQYFGPGTRLTVL.

The V and J genes are TRBV7-9 and TRBJ2-1, with D possibly being TRBD2 (5 bases). There are 11 residues in the CDR3. Germline-derived CDR1 and CDR2 are SEHNR and FQNEAQ (reference sequence). Trimming removed 3 bases at V and 10 bases at J, with 7 bases between. The CDR3 spells CASSFTGEQFF. In DNA form, the CDR3 reads TGTGCCAGCAGCTTTACGGGGGAGCAGTTCTTC.

This clone was counted a single time. V gene TRBV5-4 combines with J gene TRBJ2-3; D is unclear. From germline, CDR1 is SGHNT and CDR2 YYREEE (reference sequence). V was trimmed by 4 bases and J by 6 bases, leaving 12 bases between them. This CDR3 is 13 amino acids long. The CDR3 region has the DNA TGTGCCAGCAGCCTCTGGCGCCAGGATACGCAGTATTTT. It yields the protein CASSLWRQDTQYF.

The chain joins TRBV28 to TRBJ2-2, with TRBD2 matching 10 bases. Germline values: CDR1 MDHEN, CDR2 SYDVKM. V shed 2 bases and J 1 base; nucleotides not matched to a gene: 1. The CDR3 totals 16 residues. The CDR3: CASSLSGRGNTGELFF. Written as DNA, the CDR3 is TGTGCCAGCAGTTTAAGCGGGAGGGGGAACACCGGGGAGCTGTTTTTT.

This sequence joins TRBV19 and TRBJ2-7; 9 bases are shared with TRBD2. CDR1 is LNHDA and CDR2 is SQIVND in the germline V gene (reference sequence). The J segment lost 1 base and the V segment lost 5 bases, leaving 9 bases of the junction unmatched. The CDR3 is made up of 16 amino acids. In DNA form, the CDR3 reads TGTGCCAGTAGTCCACCCGGGACTAGCCGATCCTACGAGCAGTACTTC. Amino acid sequence: CASSPPGTSRSYEQYF.

The rearrangement joins TRBV6-1 to TRBJ1-5; a weak D match, TRBD1 (6 bases). This CDR3 contains 17 residues. CDR1 and CDR2 from the germline V gene are MNHNS and SASEGT. Trimming removed 4 bases at V and 0 bases at J, with 16 bases between. For the CDR3, the DNA is TGTGCCAGCAGTGCCTCGGGGGCGATAATTAGCAATCAGCCCCAGCATTTT. This sequence encodes CASSASGAIISNQPQHF.

This chain links TRBV9 with TRBJ1-1, with D uncertain. The CDR3 is 15 amino acids. The germline gives CDR1 SGDLS, CDR2 YYNGEE. Trimming took off 4 bases at V and 5 bases at J, with 18 bases between the two ends. The DNA of the CDR3 is TGTGCCAGCAGCCCCTCTGGGAGGAGAGGAACTGAAGCTTTCTTT. Protein product: CASSPSGRRGTEAFF. The full variable domain, rest sourced from reference TRBV9 and TRBJ1-1, is DSGVTQTPKHLITATGQRVTLRCSPRSGDLSVYWYQQSLDQGLQFLIQYYNGEERAKGNILERFSAQQFPDLHSELNLSSLELGDSALYFCASSPSGRRGTEAFFGQGTRLTVV.

The chain is built from TRBV28 and TRBJ1-1, with D unclear. The germline V gene encodes CDR1 MDHEN and CDR2 SYDVKM. Trimming stripped 6 bases from V and 10 bases from J, with 21 bases between. The CDR3 sequence is 14 residues long. The CDR3 DNA follows: TGTGCCAGCAGGACCGCGGGAGGAGGAGGTGGAGCTTTCTTT. It encodes CASRTAGGGGGAFF.

The J gene is TRBJ2-7, the V gene TRBV28; maybe TRBD1 (5 bases). Trimming stripped 8 bases from V and 1 base from J, with 15 bases between. This CDR3 region has 14 residues. In germline, CDR1 is MDHEN, CDR2 SYDVKM. The CDR3 nucleotides are TGTGCCAGCCTCAGCCCGCAGGGATCCTACGAGCAGTACTTC. Its protein product is CASLSPQGSYEQYF.

V is TRBV7-2 and J is TRBJ2-7; the D gene is possibly TRBD2 (6 bases). Between the trimmed V and J ends, which lost 5 bases and 8 bases, there was a span of 13 bases. The CDR3 has 12 amino acids. Germline V lookup: CDR1 SGHTA, CDR2 FQGNSA. CDR3 DNA: TGTGCCAGCAGCCCGACGGGACTGAAGCAGTACTTC. It encodes CASSPTGLKQYF. Looking up the rest from reference TRBV7-2 and TRBJ2-7 gives the full variable domain: GAGVSQSPSNKVTEKGKDVELRCDPISGHTALYWYRQSLGQGLEFLIYFQGNSAPDKSGLPSDRFSAERTGGSVSTLTIQRTQQEDSAVYLCASSPTGLKQYFGPGTRLTVT.